The 2 T cell receptor beta chains given below trace back to one sample, sequenced in a study of metastatic and nonmetastatic thyroid tumors. The entire patient cohort was treatment-naive prior to thyroid surgery. TCRdb re-called the PCR reads with MiXCR. The profile shows around 13,000 clones, about a quarter of them singletons. The specimen sequenced was blood. These receptor sequences come from a female donor with papillary thyroid cancer or a benign thyroid nodule (not recorded which). Some clones in this sample may be carry-over from other donors' samples.

This clone was picked up many times. The gene calls are TRBV19 and TRBJ1-5; D is undetermined. Per germline, CDR1 LNHDA and CDR2 SQIVND (reference sequence). The CDR3 length is 16 residues. V shed 1 base and J shed 1 base, with 11 bases lying between them. The CDR3 region has the DNA TGTGCCAGTAGTATAGTGGTAGGAGAGAGCAATCAGCCCCAGCATTTT. Protein: CASSIVVGESNQPQHF.

This clone was counted at least ten times. This sequence may be a read error, since a much larger clone differs from it by one base. This chain joins TRBV24-1 and TRBJ2-5; 7 positions agree with TRBD1. Per the germline V gene, CDR1 is KGHDR and CDR2 is SFDVKD. There are 16 residues in the CDR3. After removal of 3 bases from V and 4 bases from J, the junction contained 10 bases not matched to a gene. The CDR3 loop reads CATSDPRTGLPETQYF. The CDR3 DNA reads as TGTGCCACCAGTGATCCCCGGACAGGCCTCCCAGAGACCCAGTACTTC.